The 5 T cell receptor beta chains listed next were all sequenced from one sample in a study of post-analysis software for immune sequencing data. These receptors' targets are unknown. General study results and limits: Comparison of patients with controls showed five TRBV segments more frequent in patients, TRBV5-6, TRBV5-1 and TRBV20-1 among them.

Unique molecular identifiers tagged the TCR beta cDNA libraries. TCRdb fed the PCR reads into MiXCR, producing one record per CDR3 protein. The table lists around 500,000 distinct CDR3 sequences, around a third of them singletons. The sequencing sample was made of blood. These receptors originate from a girl aged 2-17 years with multiple sclerosis.

This clonotype was picked up one time. The rearrangement links TRBV3-1 to TRBJ2-3; unclear D gene. The germline V gene has CDR1 LGHDT and CDR2 YNNKEL (reference sequence). The CDR3 consists of 14 residues. Trimming removed 0 bases at V and 2 bases at J, with 6 bases between. The CDR3 region has the DNA TGTGCCAGCAGCCAAGAGGGCTACACAGATACGCAGTATTTT. Encoded protein: CASSQEGYTDTQYF.

This clonotype showed up many times. The J gene is TRBJ2-4, the V gene TRBV11-2; D not resolved. The CDR3 totals 13 residues. Looked up from germline, CDR1 is SGHAT and CDR2 is FQNNGV. V lost 5 bases and J 9 bases, leaving 14 bases between the germline ends. The CDR3: CASSPRPPVIQYF. The CDR3 coding sequence is TGTGCCAGCAGCCCGCGCCCCCCCGTCATTCAGTACTTC.

This chain uses TRBV3-1 with TRBJ1-1; 8 nucleotides line up with TRBD1. Germline V gene lookup returns CDR1 LGHDT and CDR2 YNNKEL (reference sequence). The length of the CDR3 is 17 residues. Germline trimming cut 4 bases from V and 1 base from J; bases unmatched to any gene: 11. The CDR3 reads CASSRGARGLGNTEAFF. The DNA for the CDR3 is TGTGCCAGCAGCCGAGGAGCCAGGGGGCTGGGGAACACTGAAGCTTTCTTT. Drawing the rest from reference TRBV3-1 and TRBJ1-1, the complete variable domain is DTAVSQTPKYLVTQMGNDKSIKCEQNLGHDTMYWYKQDSKKFLKIMFSYNNKELIINETVPNRFSPKSPDKAHLNLHINSLELGDSAVYFCASSRGARGLGNTEAFFGQGTRLTVV.

The CDR3 protein is CASSSSVGQETQYF. CDR3 nucleotides: TGTGCCAGCAGTTCCAGCGTCGGCCAAGAGACCCAGTACTTC. The V call is TRBV28, the J call TRBJ2-5, with unresolved D. The CDR3 spans 14 residues. V shed 4 bases and J shed 1 base, with 10 bases lying between them. CDR1 is MDHEN and CDR2 is SYDVKM in the germline V gene.

This clonotype was picked up a small number of times. The V and J genes are TRBV5-1 and TRBJ2-3; 8 bases line up with TRBD1. Germline values: CDR1 SGHRS, CDR2 YFSETQ. V shed 2 bases and J 5 bases; nucleotides not matched to a gene: 10. There are 16 residues in the CDR3. For the CDR3, the DNA is TGCGCCAGCAGCTTCCCGGCAGGGGGCTCGGGAGATACGCAGTATTTT. It yields the protein CASSFPAGGSGDTQYF.